This T cell receptor (beta chain) came from a study of CD8+CD57+ T cells in acquired aplastic anemia. Study-level information: Sorted CD4+ and CD8+ cells gave a mean 3.2 ug DNA, range 0.2 to 27.4 ug. Findings and limits, study-wide: Patients and controls were found to share 25 to 30 CD8+ CDR3 sequences.

The germline gives CDR1 SSHAT, CDR2 FNYEAQ (reference sequence). The V end lost 1 base, the J end lost 2 bases, and 5 bases lay between the germline ends. There are 13 residues in the CDR3. Selection for sequencing was limited to patients who had shown CD8+CD57+ cell expansion by flow cytometry. At the time of blood sampling, patients had not yet received any therapy. Regarding this clonotype: Its antigen is undetermined.

According to the study, genomic DNA was the template for TCR beta VDJ and CDR3 profiling. Via MiXCR, TCRdb re-called the reads, giving one row per CDR3 protein. The sample has 220,000 or so distinct CDR3 sequences, 65% seen once. The chain combines TRBV7-7 with TRBJ1-1; D remains ambiguous. This receptor was identified in a human donor with aplastic anemia. Sequencing was done on a sample of sorted CD4+, CD8+, or CD8+CD57+ T cells (not recorded which) from PBMCs. The CDR3 spells CASSLDSNTEAFF. In nucleotides, the CDR3 is TGTGCCAGCAGCTTAGACAGTAACACTGAAGCTTTCTTT.